The clone carrying this TCR beta chain has only one observation. What it binds is not known. These data originate in a study of human thymus T cells. Points from the study as a whole: Thymic and blood repertoires showed apparently biased V and J gene usage.

Data came from immunoSEQ multiplex PCR; TCRdb stores just in-frame clones and leaves some out. The data hold some 120,000 clones, with about 94% observed a single time. The CDR3 is made up of 16 amino acids. V shed 6 bases and J 4 bases; nucleotides not matched to a gene: 14. CDR1 and CDR2 (germline): SQVTM, ANQGSEA. Surgeons resected thymus tissue during corrective heart surgery. The TCR sequence derives from a boy younger than two with a congenital heart defect but otherwise immunologically healthy. The V gene is TRBV29-1, the J gene TRBJ1-1; 10 nucleotides line up with TRBD1. Sequenced input: thymus tissue. The CDR3 spells CSVADRGRRSGTEAFF. The CDR3 DNA sequence: TGCAGCGTGGCCGACAGGGGGCGCAGGTCCGGCACTGAAGCTTTCTTT. Full variable domain (rest looked up from reference TRBV29-1 and TRBJ1-1): SAVISQKPSRDICQRGTSLTIQCQVDSQVTMMFWYRQQPGQSLTLIATANQGSEATYESGFVIDKFPISRPNLTFSTLTVSNMSPEDSSIYLCSVADRGRRSGTEAFFGQGTRLTVV.